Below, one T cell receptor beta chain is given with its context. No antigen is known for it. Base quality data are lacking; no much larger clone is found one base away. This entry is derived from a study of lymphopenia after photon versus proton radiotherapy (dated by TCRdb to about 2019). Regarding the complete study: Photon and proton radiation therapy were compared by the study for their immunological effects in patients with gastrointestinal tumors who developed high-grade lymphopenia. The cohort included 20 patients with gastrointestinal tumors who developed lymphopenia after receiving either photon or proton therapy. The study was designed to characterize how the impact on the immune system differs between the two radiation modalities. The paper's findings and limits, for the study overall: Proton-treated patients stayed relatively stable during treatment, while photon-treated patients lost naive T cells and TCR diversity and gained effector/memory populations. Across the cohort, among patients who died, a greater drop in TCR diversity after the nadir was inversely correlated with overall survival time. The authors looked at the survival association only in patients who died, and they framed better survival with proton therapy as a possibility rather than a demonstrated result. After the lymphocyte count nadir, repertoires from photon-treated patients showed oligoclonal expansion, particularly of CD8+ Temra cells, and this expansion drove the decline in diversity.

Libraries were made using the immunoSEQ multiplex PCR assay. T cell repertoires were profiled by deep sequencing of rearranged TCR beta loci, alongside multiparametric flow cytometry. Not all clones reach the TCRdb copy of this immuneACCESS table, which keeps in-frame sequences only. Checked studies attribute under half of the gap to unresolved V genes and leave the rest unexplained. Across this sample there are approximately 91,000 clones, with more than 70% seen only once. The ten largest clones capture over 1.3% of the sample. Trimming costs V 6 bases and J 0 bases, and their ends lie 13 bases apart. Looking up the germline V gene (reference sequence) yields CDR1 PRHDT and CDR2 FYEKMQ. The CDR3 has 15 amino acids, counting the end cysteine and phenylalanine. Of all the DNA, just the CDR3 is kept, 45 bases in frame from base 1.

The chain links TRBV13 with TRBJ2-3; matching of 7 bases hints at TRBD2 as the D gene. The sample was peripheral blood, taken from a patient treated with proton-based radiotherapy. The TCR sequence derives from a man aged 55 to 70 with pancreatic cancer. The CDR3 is CASRLGGGSTDTQYF. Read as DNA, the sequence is TGTGCCAGCAGACTAGGGGGAGGGAGCACAGATACGCAGTATTTT.